This T cell receptor beta chain was profiled in a study of post-analysis software for immune sequencing data. CDR3 length: 16 residues. Germline trimming cut 4 bases from V and 0 bases from J; bases unmatched to any gene: 5. Germline CDR1 and CDR2: SGHTA and FQGTGA. The sample holds a few counts of this clonotype. Antigen: not known. Overall study findings and caveats: TRBV5-6, TRBV5-1 and TRBV20-1 were among about 5 TRBV segments more frequent in patients than controls.

Unique molecular identifiers were carried by the TCR beta cDNA libraries. TCRdb re-called the PCR reads with MiXCR, one entry per CDR3 protein. The table lists about 770,000 distinct CDR3 sequences, about 45% of them singletons. This receptor was identified in a girl under 18 with multiple sclerosis. The chain carries TRBV7-3 and TRBJ2-1; 8 bases line up with TRBD1. Sequenced input: blood. DNA of the CDR3: TGTGCCAGCAGCTCAGAGACAGGGGTCTCCTACAATGAGCAGTTCTTC. Protein: CASSSETGVSYNEQFF.